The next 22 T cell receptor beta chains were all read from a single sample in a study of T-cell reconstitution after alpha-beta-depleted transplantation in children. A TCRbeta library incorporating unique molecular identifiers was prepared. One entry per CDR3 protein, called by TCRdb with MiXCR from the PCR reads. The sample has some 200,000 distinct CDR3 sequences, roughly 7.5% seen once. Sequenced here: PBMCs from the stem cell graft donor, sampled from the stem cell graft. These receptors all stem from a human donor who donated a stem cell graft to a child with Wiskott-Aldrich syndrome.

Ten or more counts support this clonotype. The CDR3 is CASTSRGDANTGELFF. The CDR3 nucleotides read TGTGCCAGCACCTCACGGGGGGACGCGAACACCGGGGAGCTGTTTTTT. V usage is TRBV5-5 and J usage is TRBJ2-2; 7 bases match TRBD2. Trimming removed 6 bases from V and 0 bases from J; junction bases left unmatched: 8. Germline V lookup: CDR1 SGHKS, CDR2 YYEKEE (reference sequence). The CDR3 spans 16 residues.

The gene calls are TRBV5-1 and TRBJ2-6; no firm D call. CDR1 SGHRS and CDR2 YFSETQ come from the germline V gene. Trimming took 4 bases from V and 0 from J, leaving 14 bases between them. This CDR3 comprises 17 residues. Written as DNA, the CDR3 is TGCGCCAGCAGCCCCTGGAAGTCGAGCTCTGGGGCCAACGTCCTGACTTTC. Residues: CASSPWKSSSGANVLTF.

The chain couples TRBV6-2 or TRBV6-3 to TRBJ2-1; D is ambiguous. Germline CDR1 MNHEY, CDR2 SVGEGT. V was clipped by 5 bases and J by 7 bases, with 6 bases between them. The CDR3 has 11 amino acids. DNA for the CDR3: TGTGCCAGCAGTCCTCTTAATGAGCAGTTCTTC. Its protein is CASSPLNEQFF.

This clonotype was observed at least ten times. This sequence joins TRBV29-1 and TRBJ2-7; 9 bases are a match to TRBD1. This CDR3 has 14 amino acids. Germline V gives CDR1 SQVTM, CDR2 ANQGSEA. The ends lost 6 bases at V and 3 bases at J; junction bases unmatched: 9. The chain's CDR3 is CSVALQGAFYEQYF. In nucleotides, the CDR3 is TGCAGCGTGGCCTTACAGGGGGCTTTCTACGAGCAGTACTTC.

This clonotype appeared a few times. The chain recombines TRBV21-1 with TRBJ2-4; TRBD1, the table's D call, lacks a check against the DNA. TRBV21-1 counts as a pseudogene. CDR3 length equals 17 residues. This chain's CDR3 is CASSKEGGLLAKNIQYF. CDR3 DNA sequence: TGTGCCAGCAGCAAAGAGGGGGGGCTTCTAGCCAAAAACATTCAGTACTTC.

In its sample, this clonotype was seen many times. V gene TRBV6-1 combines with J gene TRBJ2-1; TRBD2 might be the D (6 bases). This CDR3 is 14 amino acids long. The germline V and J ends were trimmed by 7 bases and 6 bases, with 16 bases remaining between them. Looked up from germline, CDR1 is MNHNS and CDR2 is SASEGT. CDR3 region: CASIGGERRNEQFF. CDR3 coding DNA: TGTGCCAGCATTGGCGGGGAGAGACGCAATGAGCAGTTCTTC.

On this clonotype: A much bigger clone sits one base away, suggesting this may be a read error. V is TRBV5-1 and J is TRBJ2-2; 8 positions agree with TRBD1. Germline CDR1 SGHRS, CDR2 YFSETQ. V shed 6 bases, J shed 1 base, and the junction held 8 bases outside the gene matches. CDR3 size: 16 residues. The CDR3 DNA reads TGCGCCAGCATTCCAGGGGGCGGGGTGAACACCGGGGAGCTGTTTTTT. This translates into CASIPGGGVNTGELFF.

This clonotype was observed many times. The CDR3 nucleotides are TGTGCCAGCACGCAGGGAACGAACACCGGGGAGCTGTTTTTT. Translated: CASTQGTNTGELFF. The gene calls are TRBV12-3 or TRBV12-4 and TRBJ2-2; perhaps TRBD1 as D (5 bases). Trimming shortened V by 7 bases and J by 0 bases, and 9 bases separated the two germline ends. The CDR3 loop spans 14 amino acids.

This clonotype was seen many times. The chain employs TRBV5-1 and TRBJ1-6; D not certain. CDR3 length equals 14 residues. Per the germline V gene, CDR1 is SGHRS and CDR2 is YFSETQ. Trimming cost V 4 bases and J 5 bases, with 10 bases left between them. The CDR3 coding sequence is TGCGCCAGCAGCGGGGAGGCGAATAATTCACCCCTCCACTTT. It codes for CASSGEANNSPLHF.

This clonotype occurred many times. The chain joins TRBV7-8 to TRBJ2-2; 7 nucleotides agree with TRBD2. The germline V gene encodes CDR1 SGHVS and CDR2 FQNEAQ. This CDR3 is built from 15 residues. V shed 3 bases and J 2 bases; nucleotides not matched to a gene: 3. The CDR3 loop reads CASSFLADNTGELFF. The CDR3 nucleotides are TGTGCCAGCAGCTTTCTAGCGGACAACACCGGGGAGCTGTTTTTT.

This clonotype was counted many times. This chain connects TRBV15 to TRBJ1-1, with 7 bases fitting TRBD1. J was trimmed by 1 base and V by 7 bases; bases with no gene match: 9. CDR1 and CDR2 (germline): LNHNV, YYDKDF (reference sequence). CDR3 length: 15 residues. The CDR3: CATTSTGQRNTEAFF. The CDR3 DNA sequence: TGTGCCACCACTTCAACGGGACAGAGGAACACTGAAGCTTTCTTT.

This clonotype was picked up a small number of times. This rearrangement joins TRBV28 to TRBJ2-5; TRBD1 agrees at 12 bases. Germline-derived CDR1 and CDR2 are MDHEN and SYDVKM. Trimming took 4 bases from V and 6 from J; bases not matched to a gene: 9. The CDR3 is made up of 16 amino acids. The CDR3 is CASSSSGTGGIKTQYF. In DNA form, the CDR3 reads TGTGCCAGCAGTTCCTCCGGGACAGGGGGCATAAAGACCCAGTACTTC.

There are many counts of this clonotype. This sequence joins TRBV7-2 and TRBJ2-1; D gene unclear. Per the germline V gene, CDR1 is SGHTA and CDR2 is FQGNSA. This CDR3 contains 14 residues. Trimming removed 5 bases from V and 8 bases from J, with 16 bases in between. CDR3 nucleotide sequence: TGTGCCAGCAGCCCGTCCGGACCTAGGGATGAGCAGTTCTTC. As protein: CASSPSGPRDEQFF.

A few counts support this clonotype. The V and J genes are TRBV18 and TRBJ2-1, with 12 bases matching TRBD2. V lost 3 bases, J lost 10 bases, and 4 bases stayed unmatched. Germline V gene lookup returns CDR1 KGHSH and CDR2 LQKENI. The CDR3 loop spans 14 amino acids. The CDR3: CASSPTSGSLEQFF. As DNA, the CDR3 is TGTGCCAGCTCACCGACTAGCGGGAGTTTAGAGCAGTTCTTC.

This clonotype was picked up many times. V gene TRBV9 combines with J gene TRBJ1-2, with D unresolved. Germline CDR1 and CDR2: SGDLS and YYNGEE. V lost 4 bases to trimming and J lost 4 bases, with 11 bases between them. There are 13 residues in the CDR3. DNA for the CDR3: TGTGCCAGCAGCCCCCATTTCCTCTATGGCTACACCTTC. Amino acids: CASSPHFLYGYTF.

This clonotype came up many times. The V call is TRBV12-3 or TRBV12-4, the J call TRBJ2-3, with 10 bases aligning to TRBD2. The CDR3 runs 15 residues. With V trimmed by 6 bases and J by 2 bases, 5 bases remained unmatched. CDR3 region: CASRAGTSDTDTQYF. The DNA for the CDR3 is TGTGCCAGCAGAGCCGGGACTAGCGACACAGATACGCAGTATTTT.

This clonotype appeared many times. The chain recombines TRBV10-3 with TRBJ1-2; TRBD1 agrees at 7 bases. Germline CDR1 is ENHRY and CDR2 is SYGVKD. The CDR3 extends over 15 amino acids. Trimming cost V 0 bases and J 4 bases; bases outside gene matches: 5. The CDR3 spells CAISESDRVLYGYTF. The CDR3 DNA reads TGTGCCATCAGTGAGTCCGACAGGGTCCTCTATGGCTACACCTTC.

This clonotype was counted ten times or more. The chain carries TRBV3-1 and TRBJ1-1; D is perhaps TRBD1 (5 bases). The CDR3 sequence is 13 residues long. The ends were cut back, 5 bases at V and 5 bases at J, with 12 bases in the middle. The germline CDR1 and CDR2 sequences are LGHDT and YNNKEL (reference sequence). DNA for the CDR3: TGTGCCAGCAGCAGGGAGGGGATTACTGAAGCTTTCTTT. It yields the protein CASSREGITEAFF.

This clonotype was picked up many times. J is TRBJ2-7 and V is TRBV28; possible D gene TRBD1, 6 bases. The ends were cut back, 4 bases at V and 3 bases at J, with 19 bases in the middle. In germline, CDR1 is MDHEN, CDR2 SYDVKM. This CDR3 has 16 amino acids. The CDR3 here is CASSSRSYRVFYEQYF. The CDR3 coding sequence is TGTGCCAGCAGTTCCAGATCGTACAGGGTTTTCTACGAGCAGTACTTC.

In DNA form, the CDR3 reads TGTGCCAGCAGCTTGTACAACACTGAAGCTTTCTTT. It encodes CASSLYNTEAFF. The chain has TRBV5-6 and TRBJ1-1; no clear D. This CDR3 spans 12 amino acids. Germline V CDR1 and CDR2: SGHDT, YYEEEE. The ends were cut back, 1 base at V and 2 bases at J, with 3 bases in the middle.

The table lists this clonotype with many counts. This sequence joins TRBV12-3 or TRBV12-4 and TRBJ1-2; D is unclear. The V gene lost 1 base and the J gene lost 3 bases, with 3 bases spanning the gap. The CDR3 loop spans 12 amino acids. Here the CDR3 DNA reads TGTGCCAGCAGTTTAGGATACTATGGCTACACCTTC. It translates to CASSLGYYGYTF.

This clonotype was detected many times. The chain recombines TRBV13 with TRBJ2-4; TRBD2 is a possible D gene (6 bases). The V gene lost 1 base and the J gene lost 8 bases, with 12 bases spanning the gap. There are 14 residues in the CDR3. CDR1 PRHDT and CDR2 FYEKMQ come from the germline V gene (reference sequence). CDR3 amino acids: CASSLVGGVDIQYF. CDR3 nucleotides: TGTGCCAGCAGCTTAGTTGGCGGGGTAGACATTCAGTACTTC.